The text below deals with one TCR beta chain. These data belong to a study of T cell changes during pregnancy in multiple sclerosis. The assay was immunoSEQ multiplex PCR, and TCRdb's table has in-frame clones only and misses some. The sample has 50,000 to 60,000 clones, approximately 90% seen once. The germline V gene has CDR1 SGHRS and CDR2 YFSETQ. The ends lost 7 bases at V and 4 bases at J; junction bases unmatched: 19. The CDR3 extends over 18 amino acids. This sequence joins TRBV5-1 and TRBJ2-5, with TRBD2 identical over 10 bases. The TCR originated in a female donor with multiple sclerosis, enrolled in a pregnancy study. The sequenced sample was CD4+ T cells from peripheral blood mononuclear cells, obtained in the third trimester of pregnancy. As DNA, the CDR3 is TGCGCCAGCCCCTTAGGGCGCGTCGAGCGGGAGGGCCCAGAGACCCAGTACTTC. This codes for CASPLGRVEREGPETQYF. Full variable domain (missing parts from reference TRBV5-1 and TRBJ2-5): KAGVTQTPRYLIKTRGQQVTLSCSPISGHRSVSWYQQTPGQGLQFLFEYFSETQRNKGNFPGRFSGRQFSNSRSEMNVSTLELGDSALYLCASPLGRVEREGPETQYFGPGTRLLVL.